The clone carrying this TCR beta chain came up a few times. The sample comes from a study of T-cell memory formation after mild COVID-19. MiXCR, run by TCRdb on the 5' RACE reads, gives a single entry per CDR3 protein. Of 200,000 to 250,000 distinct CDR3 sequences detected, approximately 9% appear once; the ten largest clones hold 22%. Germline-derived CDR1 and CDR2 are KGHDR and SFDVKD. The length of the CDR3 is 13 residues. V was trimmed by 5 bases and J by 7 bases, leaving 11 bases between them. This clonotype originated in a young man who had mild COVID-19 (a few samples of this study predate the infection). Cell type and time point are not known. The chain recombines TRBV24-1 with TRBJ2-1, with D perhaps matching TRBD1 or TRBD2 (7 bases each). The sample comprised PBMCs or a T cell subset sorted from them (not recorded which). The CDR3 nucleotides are TGTGCCACCAGTGCCAGGGGGGGGAATGAGCAGTTCTTC. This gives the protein CATSARGGNEQFF.